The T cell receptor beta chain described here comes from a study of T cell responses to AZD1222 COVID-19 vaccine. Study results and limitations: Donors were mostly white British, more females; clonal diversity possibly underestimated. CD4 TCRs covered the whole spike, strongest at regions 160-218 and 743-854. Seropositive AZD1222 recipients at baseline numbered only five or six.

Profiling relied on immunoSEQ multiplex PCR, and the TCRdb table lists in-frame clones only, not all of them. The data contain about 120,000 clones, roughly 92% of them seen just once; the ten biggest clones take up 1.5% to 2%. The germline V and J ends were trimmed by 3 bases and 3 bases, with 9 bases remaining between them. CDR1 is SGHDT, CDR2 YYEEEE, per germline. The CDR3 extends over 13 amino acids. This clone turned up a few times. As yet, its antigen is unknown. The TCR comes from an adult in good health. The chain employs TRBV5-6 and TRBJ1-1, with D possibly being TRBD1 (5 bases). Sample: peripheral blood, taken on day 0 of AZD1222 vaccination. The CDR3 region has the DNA TGTGCCAGCAGCTCGGACATCTACACTGAAGCTTTCTTT. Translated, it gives CASSSDIYTEAFF.